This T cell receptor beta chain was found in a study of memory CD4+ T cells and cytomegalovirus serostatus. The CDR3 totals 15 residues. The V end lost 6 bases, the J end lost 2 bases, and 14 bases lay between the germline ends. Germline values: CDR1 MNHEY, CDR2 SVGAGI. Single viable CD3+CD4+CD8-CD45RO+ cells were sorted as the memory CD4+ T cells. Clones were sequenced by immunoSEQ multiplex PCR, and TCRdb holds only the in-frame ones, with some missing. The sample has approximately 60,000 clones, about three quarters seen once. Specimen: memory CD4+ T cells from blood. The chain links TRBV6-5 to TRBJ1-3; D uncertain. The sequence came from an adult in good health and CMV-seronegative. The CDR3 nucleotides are TGTGCCAGCAGCTACAGACTCGATCCTGGAAACACCATATATTTT. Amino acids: CASSYRLDPGNTIYF.